The text below deals with one TCR beta chain. This record comes from a study of blood T cell repertoires in COVID-19. Trimming took off 3 bases at V and 6 bases at J, with 21 bases between the two ends. The germline gives CDR1 SGHVS, CDR2 FNYEAQ. The CDR3 consists of 16 residues. Using immunoSEQ multiplex PCR, the repertoire was profiled, and TCRdb retains in-frame clones only, with some absent. The sample contains 150,000 to 190,000 clones, about 86% of which appear only once. The sequenced material came from PBMCs or T cells enriched from blood (not recorded which). V and J are TRBV7-6 and TRBJ2-7, with D possibly TRBD1 on 6 matching bases. The TCR was taken from a man aged 45-65 years who had recovered from COVID-19. The DNA for the CDR3 is TGTGCCAGCAGCTTTTCGACAGGACGTACCGGCGGCGAGCAGTACTTC. This translates into CASSFSTGRTGGEQYF.